Presented here are 2 T cell receptor beta chains from one specimen sequenced in a study of cytomegalovirus exposure and HLA in healthy donors. The PCR had 60 Vbeta and 13 Jbeta primers. Using immunoSEQ multiplex PCR, the repertoire was profiled, and TCRdb retains in-frame clones only, with some absent. The sample yields around 160,000 clones, about 74% seen once. Input material: PBMCs. The source is a man aged 35-49 years in good health and CMV-seropositive.

The sample holds a few counts of this clone. The chain is built from TRBV4-3 and TRBJ2-7; maybe TRBD2 (5 bases). The CDR3 length is 12 residues. Trimming took 4 bases from V and 5 from J, leaving 9 bases between them. The germline gives CDR1 LGHNA, CDR2 YSLEER. CDR3 residues: CASSRPGDEQYF. CDR3 DNA sequence: TGCGCCAGCAGCCGACCCGGGGACGAGCAGTACTTC.

This clone appeared once. The gene calls are TRBV27 and TRBJ1-2, with D tentatively TRBD1 (5 bases). V lost 2 bases and J 8 bases, leaving 12 bases between the germline ends. The V gene's germline CDR1 is MNHEY and CDR2 SMNVEV (reference sequence). This CDR3 has 13 amino acids. The CDR3 bases are TGTGCCAGCAGTTTAAGTCAGGGCGGCGGCTACACCTTC. As protein: CASSLSQGGGYTF.